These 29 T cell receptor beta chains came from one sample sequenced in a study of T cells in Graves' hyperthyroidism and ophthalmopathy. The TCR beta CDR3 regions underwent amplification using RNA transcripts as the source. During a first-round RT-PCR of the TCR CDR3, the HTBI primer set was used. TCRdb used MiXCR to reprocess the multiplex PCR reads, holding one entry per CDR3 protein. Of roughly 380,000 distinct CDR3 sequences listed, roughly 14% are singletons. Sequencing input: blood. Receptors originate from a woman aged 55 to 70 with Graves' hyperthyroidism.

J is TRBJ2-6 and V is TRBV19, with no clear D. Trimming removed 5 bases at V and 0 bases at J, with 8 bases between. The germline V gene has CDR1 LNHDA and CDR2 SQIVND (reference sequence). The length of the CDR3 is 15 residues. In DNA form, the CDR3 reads TGTGCCAGTAGTTTCCGTAGCTCTGGGGCCAACGTCCTGACTTTC. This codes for CASSFRSSGANVLTF.

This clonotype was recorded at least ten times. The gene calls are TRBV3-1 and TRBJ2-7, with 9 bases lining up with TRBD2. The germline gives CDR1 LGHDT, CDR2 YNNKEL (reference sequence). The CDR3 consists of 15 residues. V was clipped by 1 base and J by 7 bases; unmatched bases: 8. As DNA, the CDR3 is TGTGCCAGCAGCCAAGGAGTAGCGGGAGCGTTTGAGCAGTACTTC. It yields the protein CASSQGVAGAFEQYF.

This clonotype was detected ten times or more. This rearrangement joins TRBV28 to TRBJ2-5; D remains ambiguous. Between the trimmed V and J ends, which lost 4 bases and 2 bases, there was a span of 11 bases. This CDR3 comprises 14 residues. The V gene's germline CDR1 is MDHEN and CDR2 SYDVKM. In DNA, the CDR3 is TGTGCCAGCAGTTGGGCTAGGAAACAAGAGACCCAGTACTTC. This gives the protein CASSWARKQETQYF.

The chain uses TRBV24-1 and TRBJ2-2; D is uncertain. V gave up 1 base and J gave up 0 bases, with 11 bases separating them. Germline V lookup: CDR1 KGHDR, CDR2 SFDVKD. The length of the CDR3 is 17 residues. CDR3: CATSDFPERANTGELFF. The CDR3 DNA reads TGTGCCACCAGTGATTTTCCGGAAAGGGCGAACACCGGGGAGCTGTTTTTT.

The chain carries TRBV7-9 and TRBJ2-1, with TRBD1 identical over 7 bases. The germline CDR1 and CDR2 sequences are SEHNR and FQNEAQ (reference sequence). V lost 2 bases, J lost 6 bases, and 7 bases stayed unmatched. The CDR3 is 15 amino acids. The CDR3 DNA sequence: TGTGCCAGCAGCTTACGGGGACAGAGGACCAATGAGCAGTTCTTC. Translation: CASSLRGQRTNEQFF.

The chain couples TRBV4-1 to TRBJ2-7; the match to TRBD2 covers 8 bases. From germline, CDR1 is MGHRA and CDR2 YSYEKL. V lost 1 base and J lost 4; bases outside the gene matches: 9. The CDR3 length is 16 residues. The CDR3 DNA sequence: TGCGCCAGCAGCCAAGCATCAGCGGGAGTAGGTTACGAGCAGTACTTC. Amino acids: CASSQASAGVGYEQYF.

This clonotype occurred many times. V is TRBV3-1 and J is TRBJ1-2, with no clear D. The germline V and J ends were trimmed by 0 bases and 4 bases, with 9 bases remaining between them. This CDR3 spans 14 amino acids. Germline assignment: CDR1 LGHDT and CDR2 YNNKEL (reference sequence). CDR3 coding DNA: TGTGCCAGCAGCCAAGAGGCCTCTGTCTATGGCTACACCTTC. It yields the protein CASSQEASVYGYTF.

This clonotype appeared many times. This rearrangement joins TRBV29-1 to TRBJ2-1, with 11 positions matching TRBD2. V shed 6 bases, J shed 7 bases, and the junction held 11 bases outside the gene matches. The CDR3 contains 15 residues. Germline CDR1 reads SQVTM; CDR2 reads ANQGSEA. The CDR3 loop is CSVATSGRRWNEQFF. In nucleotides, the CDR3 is TGCAGCGTCGCTACTAGCGGGAGAAGGTGGAATGAGCAGTTCTTC.

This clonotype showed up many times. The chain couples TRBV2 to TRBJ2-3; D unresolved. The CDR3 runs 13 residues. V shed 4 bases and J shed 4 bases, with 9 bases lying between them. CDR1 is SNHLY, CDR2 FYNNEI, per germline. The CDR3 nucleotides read TGTGCCAGCAGTGGATTAGCCGCAGATACGCAGTATTTT. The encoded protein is CASSGLAADTQYF.

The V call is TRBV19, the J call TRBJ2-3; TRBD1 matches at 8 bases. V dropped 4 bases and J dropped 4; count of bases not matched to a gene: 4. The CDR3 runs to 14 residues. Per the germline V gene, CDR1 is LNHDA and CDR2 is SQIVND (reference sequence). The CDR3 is CASSRDRSADTQYF. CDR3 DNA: TGTGCCAGTAGTAGGGACAGGTCAGCAGATACGCAGTATTTT.

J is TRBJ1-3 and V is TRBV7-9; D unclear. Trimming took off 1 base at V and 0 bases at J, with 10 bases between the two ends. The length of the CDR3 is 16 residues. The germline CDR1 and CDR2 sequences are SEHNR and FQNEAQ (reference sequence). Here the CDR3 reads CASSLVQTNSGNTIYF. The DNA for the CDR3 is TGTGCCAGCAGCTTAGTCCAGACTAACTCTGGAAACACCATATATTTT.

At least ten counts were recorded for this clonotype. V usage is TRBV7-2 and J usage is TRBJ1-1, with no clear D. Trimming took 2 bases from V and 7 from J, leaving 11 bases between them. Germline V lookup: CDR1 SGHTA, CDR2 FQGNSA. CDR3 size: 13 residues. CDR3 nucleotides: TGTGCCAGCAGCTTATTCGATGGGCTTGAAGCTTTCTTT. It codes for CASSLFDGLEAFF.

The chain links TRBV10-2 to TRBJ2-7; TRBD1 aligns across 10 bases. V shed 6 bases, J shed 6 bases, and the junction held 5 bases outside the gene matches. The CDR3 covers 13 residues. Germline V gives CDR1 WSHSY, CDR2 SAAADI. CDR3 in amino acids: CASRRTGGGEQYF. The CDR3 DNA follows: TGCGCCAGCAGAAGGACAGGGGGGGGCGAGCAGTACTTC.

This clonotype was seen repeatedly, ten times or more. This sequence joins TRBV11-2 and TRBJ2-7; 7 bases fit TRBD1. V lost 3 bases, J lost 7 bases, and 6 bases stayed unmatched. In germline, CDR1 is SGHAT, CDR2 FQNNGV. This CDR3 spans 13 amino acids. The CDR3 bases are TGTGCCAGCAGCTTTAAGGGGGCGCGAGAGCAGTACTTC. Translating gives CASSFKGAREQYF.

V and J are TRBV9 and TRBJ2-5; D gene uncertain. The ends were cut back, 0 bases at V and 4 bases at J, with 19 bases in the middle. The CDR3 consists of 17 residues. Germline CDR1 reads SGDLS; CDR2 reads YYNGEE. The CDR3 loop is CASSVVPGPSARETQYF. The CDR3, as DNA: TGTGCCAGCAGCGTAGTACCCGGGCCTTCCGCGAGAGAGACCCAGTACTTC.

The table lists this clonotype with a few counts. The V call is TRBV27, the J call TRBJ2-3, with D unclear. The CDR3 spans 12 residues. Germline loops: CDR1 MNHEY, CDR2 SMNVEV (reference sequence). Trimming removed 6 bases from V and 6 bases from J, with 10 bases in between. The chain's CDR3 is CASSLIGDTQYF. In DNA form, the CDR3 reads TGTGCCAGCAGCCTAATCGGCGATACGCAGTATTTT.

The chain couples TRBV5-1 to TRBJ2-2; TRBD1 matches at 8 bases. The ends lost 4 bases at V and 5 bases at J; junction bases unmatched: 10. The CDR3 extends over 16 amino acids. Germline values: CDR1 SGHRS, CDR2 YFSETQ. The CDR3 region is CASSDERTGRTGELFF. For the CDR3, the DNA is TGCGCCAGCAGCGACGAAAGGACAGGGCGGACCGGGGAGCTGTTTTTT.

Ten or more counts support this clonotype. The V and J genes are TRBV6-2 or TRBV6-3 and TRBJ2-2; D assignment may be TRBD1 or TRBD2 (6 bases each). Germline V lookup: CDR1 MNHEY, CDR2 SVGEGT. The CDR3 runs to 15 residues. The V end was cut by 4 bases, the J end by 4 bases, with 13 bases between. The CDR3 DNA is TGTGCCAGCAGTTCAACCAGGGGAGGCACCGGGGAGCTGTTTTTT. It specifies CASSSTRGGTGELFF.

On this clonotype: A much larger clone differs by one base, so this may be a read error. The CDR3 bases are TGCAGTGCTAGAGATACGGGCCACGATGAGCAGTTCTTC. Protein product: CSARDTGHDEQFF. The chain employs TRBV20-1 and TRBJ2-1; D unresolved. Looked up from germline, CDR1 is DFQATT and CDR2 is SNEGSKA (reference sequence). The CDR3 consists of 13 residues. V was cut by 0 bases and J by 8 bases, with 11 bases left in between.

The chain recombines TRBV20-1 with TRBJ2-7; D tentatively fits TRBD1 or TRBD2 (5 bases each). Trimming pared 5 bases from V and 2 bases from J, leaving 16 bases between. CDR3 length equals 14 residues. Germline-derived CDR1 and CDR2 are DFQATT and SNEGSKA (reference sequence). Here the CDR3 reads CSAESGKGPYEQYF. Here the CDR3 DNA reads TGCAGTGCTGAGTCGGGGAAGGGGCCCTACGAGCAGTACTTC.

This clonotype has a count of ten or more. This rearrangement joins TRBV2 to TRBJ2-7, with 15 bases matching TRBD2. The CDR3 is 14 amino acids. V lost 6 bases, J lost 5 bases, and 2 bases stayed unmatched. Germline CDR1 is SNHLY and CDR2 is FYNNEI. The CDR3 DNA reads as TGTGCCAGCAGGGGACTAGCGGGAGGCAACGAGCAGTACTTC. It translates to CASRGLAGGNEQYF.

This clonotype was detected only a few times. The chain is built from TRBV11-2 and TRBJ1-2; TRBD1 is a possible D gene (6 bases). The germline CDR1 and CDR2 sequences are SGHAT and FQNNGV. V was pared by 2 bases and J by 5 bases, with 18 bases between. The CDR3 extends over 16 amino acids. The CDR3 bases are TGTGCCAGCAGCTTACCAGTGTGGGGGGCCCGTTATGGCTACACCTTC. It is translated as CASSLPVWGARYGYTF.

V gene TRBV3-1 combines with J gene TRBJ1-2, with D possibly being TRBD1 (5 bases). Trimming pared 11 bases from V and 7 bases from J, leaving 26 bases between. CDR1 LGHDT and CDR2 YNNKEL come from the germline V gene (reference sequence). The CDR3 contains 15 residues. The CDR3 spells CADSQDPGGEAGYTF. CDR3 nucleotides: TGTGCCGACAGCCAAGACCCTGGAGGGGAAGCTGGCTACACCTTC.

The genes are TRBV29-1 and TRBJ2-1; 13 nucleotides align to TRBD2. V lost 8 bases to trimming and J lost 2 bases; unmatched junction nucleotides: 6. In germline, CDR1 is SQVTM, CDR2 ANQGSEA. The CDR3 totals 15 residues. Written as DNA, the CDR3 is TGCAGCTCTAGGACTAGCGGGAGTACCTACAATGAGCAGTTCTTC. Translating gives CSSRTSGSTYNEQFF.

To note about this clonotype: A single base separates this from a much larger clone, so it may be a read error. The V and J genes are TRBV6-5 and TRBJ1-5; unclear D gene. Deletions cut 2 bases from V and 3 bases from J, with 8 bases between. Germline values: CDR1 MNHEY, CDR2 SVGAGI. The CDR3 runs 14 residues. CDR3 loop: CASSYPGYNQPQHF. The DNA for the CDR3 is TGTGCCAGCAGTTACCCCGGGTACAATCAGCCCCAGCATTTT.

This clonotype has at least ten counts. The CDR3 bases are TGTGCCAGCAGACGGGGTTTCGGTCAGCCCCAGCATTTT. Protein: CASRRGFGQPQHF. The chain carries TRBV6-1 and TRBJ1-5; D not resolved. Between the trimmed V and J ends, which lost 6 bases and 6 bases, there was a span of 12 bases. From germline, CDR1 is MNHNS and CDR2 SASEGT. This CDR3 has 13 residues.

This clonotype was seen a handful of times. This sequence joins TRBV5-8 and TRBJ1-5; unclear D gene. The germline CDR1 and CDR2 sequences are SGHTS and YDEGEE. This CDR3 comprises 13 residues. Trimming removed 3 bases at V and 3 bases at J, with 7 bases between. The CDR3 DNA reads TGTGCCAGCAGCTACCAGCTCAATCAGCCCCAGCATTTT. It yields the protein CASSYQLNQPQHF. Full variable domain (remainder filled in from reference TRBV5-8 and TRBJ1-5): EAGVTQSPTHLIKTRGQQATLRCSPISGHTSVYWYQQALGLGLQFLLWYDEGEERNRGNFPPRFSGRQFPNYSSELNVNALELEDSALYLCASSYQLNQPQHFGDGTRLSIL.

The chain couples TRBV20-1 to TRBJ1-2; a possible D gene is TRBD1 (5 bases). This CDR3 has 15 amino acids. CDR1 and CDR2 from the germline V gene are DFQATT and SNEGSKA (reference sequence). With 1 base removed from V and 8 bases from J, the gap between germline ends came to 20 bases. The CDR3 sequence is CSARGGQLGGKGYTF. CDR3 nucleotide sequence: TGCAGTGCTAGAGGGGGTCAGCTTGGGGGAAAGGGCTACACCTTC.

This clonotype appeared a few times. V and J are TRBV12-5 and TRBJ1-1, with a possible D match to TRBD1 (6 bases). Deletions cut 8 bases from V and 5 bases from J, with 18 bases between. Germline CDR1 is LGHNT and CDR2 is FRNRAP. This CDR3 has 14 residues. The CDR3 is CASKPGQPKTEAFF. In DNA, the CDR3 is TGTGCTAGTAAACCGGGACAACCGAAGACTGAAGCTTTCTTT.